This TCR beta chain comes out of a study of OX40 agonist ivuxolimab in advanced cancers. Background on the study: Enrollees could have had prior anti-PD-1, anti-PD-L1 or anti-CTLA-4 therapy, which about 42% had received.

Using immunoSEQ multiplex PCR, the repertoire was profiled, and TCRdb retains in-frame clones only, with some absent. The data show tens of thousands of clones, 90% seen once. No patient had autoimmune disease or received systemic immunosuppression. The CDR3 extends over 13 amino acids. CDR1 MNHEY and CDR2 SMNVEV come from the germline V gene (reference sequence). V was pared by 3 bases and J by 9 bases, with 12 bases between. This clonotype was obtained from an adult with an advanced solid tumor such as melanoma, head and neck, liver or kidney cancer. Sequencing used CD4+ or CD8+ T cells sorted from blood, obtained in a trial of the OX40 agonist ivuxolimab. The chain carries TRBV27 and TRBJ2-1; D is tentatively TRBD1 or TRBD2 (5 bases each). The CDR3 bases are TGTGCCAGCAGTTTTCGGGGCCGCTTTGAGCAGTTCTTC. Translating it yields CASSFRGRFEQFF.